This TCR beta chain was found in a study of tumor-infiltrating lymphocytes in primary liver carcinoma. Turning to the study itself: By surgical resection, the patients were treated for their primary liver carcinoma. Stage T1-T3 N0M0 tumors measured about 4.2 to 11 cm at most.

Unsorted whole blood yielded the blood RNA, and germline DNA was also extracted. cDNA specific to TCR beta was made from approximately 0.55 ug of total RNA, with a constant-region primer employed for priming. It was through three nested multiplex PCR rounds of slightly modified ARM-PCR that TCR beta libraries arose. In the first two PCR rounds, TRBV1-TRBV30 forward primers were paired with a C-beta reverse primer, and each round lasted about 9 cycles. Each CDR3 protein is one row after TCRdb ran MiXCR on the multiplex PCR reads. Here the sample spans 300,000 to 350,000 distinct CDR3 sequences, about 61% being singletons. Study-wide findings and caveats: Tumors had a top-250-clone fraction that was significantly higher than blood (p = 0.039).

A word on this clonotype: What it binds is not known. One end of the junction does not line up with germline, which may come from a read error.

The germline V gene encodes CDR1 SGHAT and CDR2 FQDESV (reference sequence). This CDR3 has 15 residues. Source material: peripheral blood. This receptor was obtained from a man aged 35 to 55 with primary liver carcinoma and hepatitis B virus infection. The chain links TRBV11-1 to TRBJ2-1; 10 nucleotides align to TRBD2. CDR3: CASSLALAGANKQFF. The CDR3 nucleotides read TGTGCCAGCAGCTTAGCTCTAGCGGGAGCCAATAAGCAGTTCTTC.